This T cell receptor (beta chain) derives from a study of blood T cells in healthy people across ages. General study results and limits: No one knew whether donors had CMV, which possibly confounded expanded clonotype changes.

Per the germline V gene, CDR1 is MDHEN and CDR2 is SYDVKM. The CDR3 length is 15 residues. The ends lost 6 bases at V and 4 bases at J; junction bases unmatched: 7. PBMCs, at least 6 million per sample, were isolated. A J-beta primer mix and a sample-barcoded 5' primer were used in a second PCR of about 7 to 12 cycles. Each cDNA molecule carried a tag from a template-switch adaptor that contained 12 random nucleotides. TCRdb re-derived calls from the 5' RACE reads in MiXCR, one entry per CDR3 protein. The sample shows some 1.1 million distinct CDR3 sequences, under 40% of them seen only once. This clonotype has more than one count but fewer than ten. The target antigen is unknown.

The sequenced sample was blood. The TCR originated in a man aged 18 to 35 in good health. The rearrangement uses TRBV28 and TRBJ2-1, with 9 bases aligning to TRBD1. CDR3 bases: TGTGCCAGCAGCCGTGGGACAGGGACGTACAATGAGCAGTTCTTC. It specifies CASSRGTGTYNEQFF.